The 32 T cell receptor beta chains below come from one sample, sequenced in a study of cytomegalovirus exposure and HLA in healthy donors. Primers included in the PCR were 60 Vbeta and 13 Jbeta primers. The repertoire was sequenced with immunoSEQ multiplex PCR; TCRdb's copy has only in-frame clones and lacks some. The table lists approximately 100,000 clones, about 83% of them singletons. Sequenced input: PBMCs. The receptors come from a female donor in good health and CMV-seronegative.

The V call is TRBV9, the J call TRBJ2-2; the match to TRBD2 covers 8 bases. The CDR3 length is 15 residues. Germline values: CDR1 SGDLS, CDR2 YYNGEE. V trimming: 3 bases; J trimming: 6 bases; junction bases outside the gene matches: 7. CDR3 sequence (DNA): TGTGCCAGCAGCGCGTCGGGGGGGCTATCCGGGGAGCTGTTTTTT. It specifies CASSASGGLSGELFF.

The J gene is TRBJ2-6, the V gene TRBV2, with TRBD1 matching 8 bases. The V gene's germline CDR1 is SNHLY and CDR2 FYNNEI. This CDR3 comprises 17 residues. Unmatched junction bases numbered 10, after V lost 9 bases and J lost 0 bases. This chain's CDR3 is CARHRDRTPSGANVLTF. In DNA form, the CDR3 reads TGTGCCAGGCACCGGGACAGGACGCCCTCTGGGGCCAACGTCCTGACTTTC.

CDR3 DNA sequence: TGTGCCAGCAACTACGCGGGGGGGCCTGGAGAGCAGTACTTC. Encoded protein: CASNYAGGPGEQYF. V is TRBV9 and J is TRBJ2-7, with 9 bases aligning to TRBD2. Germline V gives CDR1 SGDLS, CDR2 YYNGEE. V lost 6 bases and J lost 7; bases outside the gene matches: 11. The CDR3 totals 14 residues.

V is TRBV7-6 and J is TRBJ2-7; 8 bases are a match to TRBD2. Losses at the gene ends were 1 base for V and 3 bases for J; bases not matched to a gene: 8. The CDR3 is 16 residues long. Germline CDR1 reads SGHVS; CDR2 reads FNYEAQ. The CDR3, as DNA: TGTGCCAGCAGCTTAGGGTCCGAACTAGCGGTCTACGAGCAGTACTTC. Its protein is CASSLGSELAVYEQYF. Full variable domain (outside the CDR3, taken from reference TRBV7-6 and TRBJ2-7): GAGVSQSPRYKVTKRGQDVALRCDPISGHVSLYWYRQALGQGPEFLTYFNYEAQQDKSGLPNDRFSAERPEGSISTLTIQRTEQRDSAMYRCASSLGSELAVYEQYFGPGTRLTVT.

This rearrangement joins TRBV10-2 to TRBJ2-5; D possibly corresponds to TRBD1 (7 bases). V lost 6 bases and J 2 bases, leaving 19 bases between the germline ends. The CDR3 is 16 residues long. Germline CDR1 reads WSHSY; CDR2 reads SAAADI. The CDR3 bases are TGCGCCAGCAGGGGGCGCAGGGGGGAAACTCAAGAGACCCAGTACTTC. This translates into CASRGRRGETQETQYF.

This chain joins TRBV10-3 and TRBJ2-2, with D perhaps matching TRBD1 (7 bases). Trimming removed 5 bases at V and 2 bases at J, with 15 bases between. CDR3 length equals 16 residues. CDR1 and CDR2 from the germline V gene are ENHRY and SYGVKD. This CDR3 is CAISRGGTVNTGELFF. CDR3 bases: TGTGCCATCAGTCGTGGCGGGACAGTAAACACCGGGGAGCTGTTTTTT.

The V gene is TRBV29-1, the J gene TRBJ2-5; D may be TRBD1 (6 bases). The V gene lost 7 bases and the J gene lost 3 bases, with 9 bases spanning the gap. The CDR3 is 11 amino acids. CDR1 and CDR2 from the germline V gene are SQVTM and ANQGSEA. CDR3 loop: CSAGQKETQYF. CDR3 DNA sequence: TGCAGCGCCGGACAGAAAGAGACCCAGTACTTC. The full variable domain, its missing parts supplied by reference TRBV29-1 and TRBJ2-5, is SAVISQKPSRDICQRGTSLTIQCQVDSQVTMMFWYRQQPGQSLTLIATANQGSEATYESGFVIDKFPISRPNLTFSTLTVSNMSPEDSSIYLCSAGQKETQYFGPGTRLLVL.

V is TRBV29-1 and J is TRBJ1-5, with a tentative D call TRBD1 (5 bases). Between the trimmed V and J ends, which lost 6 bases and 0 bases, there was a span of 9 bases. This CDR3 is built from 13 residues. From germline, CDR1 is SQVTM and CDR2 ANQGSEA. The CDR3 nucleotides read TGCAGCGTCCAAGACAGTAGCAATCAGCCCCAGCATTTT. The encoded protein is CSVQDSSNQPQHF.

The chain combines TRBV11-2 with TRBJ2-7; tentative D call: TRBD2 (5 bases). Germline V gene data show CDR1 as SGHAT and CDR2 as FQNNGV. The germline V and J ends were trimmed by 5 bases and 3 bases, with 5 bases remaining between them. CDR3 size: 11 residues. CDR3 DNA sequence: TGTGCCAGCAGCCGGGGCTACGAGCAGTACTTC. Translation: CASSRGYEQYF.

In this sample, this clone turned up once. The J gene is TRBJ2-3, the V gene TRBV5-8; 15 bases agree with TRBD2. This CDR3 is built from 17 residues. Per the germline V gene, CDR1 is SGHTS and CDR2 is YDEGEE. After removal of 4 bases from V and 6 bases from J, the junction contained 9 bases not matched to a gene. The CDR3 DNA is TGTGCCAGCAGCCAGAGCCGGGGACTAGCGGGGGGTGATACGCAGTATTTT. Its protein is CASSQSRGLAGGDTQYF.

DNA for the CDR3: TGTGCCAGCAGTGAATATACGGATGAGGGTGAAGCTTTCTTT. Translated, it gives CASSEYTDEGEAFF. V and J are TRBV25-1 and TRBJ1-1; D is uncertain. From germline, CDR1 is MGHDK and CDR2 SYGVNS. Between the trimmed V and J ends, which lost 0 bases and 7 bases, there was a span of 12 bases. The CDR3 covers 14 residues.

CDR3 nucleotide sequence: TGTGCCAGCAGCCCCAGCGGGGGCTCATTTGAGACCCAGTACTTC. Protein: CASSPSGGSFETQYF. This sequence joins TRBV7-9 and TRBJ2-5; 8 nucleotides align to TRBD2. Unmatched junction bases numbered 10, after V lost 5 bases and J lost 5 bases. Germline loops: CDR1 SEHNR, CDR2 FQNEAQ (reference sequence). This CDR3 is 15 amino acids long. Together with reference TRBV7-9 and TRBJ2-5, the CDR3 gives the full variable domain: DTGVSQNPRHKITKRGQNVTFRCDPISEHNRLYWYRQTLGQGPEFLTYFQNEAQLEKSRLLSDRFSAERPKGSFSTLEIQRTEQGDSAMYLCASSPSGGSFETQYFGPGTRLLVL.

This rearrangement joins TRBV6-4 to TRBJ2-6, with 7 bases fitting TRBD1. This CDR3 spans 17 amino acids. V lost 11 bases, J lost 0 bases, and 13 bases stayed unmatched. Looked up from germline, CDR1 is MRHNA and CDR2 is SNTAGT. The CDR3 reads CARHSGQSDSGANVLTF. The CDR3 DNA sequence: TGTGCCCGACATTCGGGACAGTCTGACTCTGGGGCCAACGTCCTGACTTTC.

This clone was seen only a few times. The chain carries TRBV19 and TRBJ2-6; TRBD2 might be the D (6 bases). This CDR3 comprises 15 residues. Trimming removed 7 bases from V and 1 base from J, with 11 bases in between. Germline assignment: CDR1 LNHDA and CDR2 SQIVND (reference sequence). The CDR3 coding sequence is TGTGCCAGTAACCAAGGAGGGTCTGGGGCCAACGTCCTGACTTTC. Its translation: CASNQGGSGANVLTF.

The V gene is TRBV7-6, the J gene TRBJ1-6, with D unresolved. Germline CDR1 and CDR2: SGHVS and FNYEAQ. With 5 bases removed from V and 8 bases from J, the gap between germline ends came to 19 bases. This CDR3 spans 16 amino acids. CDR3 loop: CASSPTNGERYSPLHF. In nucleotides, the CDR3 is TGTGCCAGCAGCCCAACAAATGGGGAGAGGTATTCACCCCTCCACTTT.

The chain recombines TRBV6-7 with TRBJ2-1; 9 bases agree with TRBD1. TRBV6-7 is assigned to the ORF class and has an uncertain function. The CDR3 runs 15 residues. With 5 bases clipped from V and 5 bases from J, the junction kept 7 bases outside the gene matches. CDR3 sequence reads: CASSLRGQGHNEQFF. The CDR3 DNA sequence: TGTGCCAGCAGTCTGAGGGGACAGGGACACAATGAGCAGTTCTTC.

The V call is TRBV5-4, the J call TRBJ1-1; 7 positions agree with TRBD1. The CDR3 length is 14 residues. The ends lost 2 bases at V and 1 base at J; junction bases unmatched: 2. Germline V gene lookup returns CDR1 SGHNT and CDR2 YYREEE (reference sequence). In nucleotides, the CDR3 is TGTGCCAGCAGCTTCGACAGGGAGAACACTGAAGCTTTCTTT. Its translation: CASSFDRENTEAFF.

The J gene is TRBJ2-5, the V gene TRBV30; D might be TRBD2 (7 bases). Germline loops: CDR1 GTSNPN, CDR2 SVGIG (reference sequence). Between the trimmed V and J ends, which lost 2 bases and 5 bases, there was a span of 27 bases. This CDR3 contains 18 residues. The CDR3 DNA sequence: TGTGCCTGGAGTTGGGGGGGCCCGGCCTCGTCGGCACGTGAGACCCAGTACTTC. This gives the protein CAWSWGGPASSARETQYF.

This clone showed up just once. The rearrangement joins TRBV10-1 to TRBJ2-1; 7 bases line up with TRBD2. The trim removed 5 bases at V and 2 bases at J, leaving 6 bases unmatched. The germline V gene has CDR1 WNHNN and CDR2 SYGVQD (reference sequence). This CDR3 has 15 residues. This chain's CDR3 is CASSPSGVTYNEQFF. The CDR3 DNA follows: TGCGCCAGCAGTCCAAGCGGGGTCACCTACAATGAGCAGTTCTTC.

V and J are TRBV19 and TRBJ2-7, with a tentative D call TRBD2 (6 bases). Germline assignment: CDR1 LNHDA and CDR2 SQIVND (reference sequence). Trimming removed 3 bases from V and 2 bases from J, with 11 bases in between. The CDR3 is made up of 14 amino acids. The chain's CDR3 is CASSIFGGPYEQYF. CDR3 DNA sequence: TGTGCCAGTAGTATTTTTGGAGGGCCCTACGAGCAGTACTTC.

The chain links TRBV5-1 to TRBJ2-5; a weak D match, TRBD1 (6 bases). This CDR3 comprises 14 residues. V was shortened by 9 bases and J by 5 bases, with 20 bases between the two germline ends. Per the germline V gene, CDR1 is SGHRS and CDR2 is YFSETQ. The CDR3 reads CATRFGGRSETQYF. CDR3 nucleotide sequence: TGCGCCACCCGTTTTGGGGGCCGTAGCGAGACCCAGTACTTC.

In this sample, this clone turned up once. This chain uses TRBV7-2 with TRBJ2-2; tentative D call: TRBD1 (5 bases). Trimming took off 2 bases at V and 6 bases at J, with 13 bases between the two ends. This CDR3 contains 15 residues. Germline V gives CDR1 SGHTA, CDR2 FQGNSA. CDR3 sequence reads: CASSLLGRVPGELFF. The CDR3 DNA reads TGTGCCAGCAGCTTATTAGGCAGGGTCCCCGGGGAGCTGTTTTTT.

The chain has TRBV5-1 and TRBJ2-7; the match to TRBD1 covers 7 bases. The ends lost 4 bases at V and 1 base at J; junction bases unmatched: 5. Germline values: CDR1 SGHRS, CDR2 YFSETQ. This CDR3 comprises 14 residues. CDR3 sequence reads: CASSAVTGSYEQYF. CDR3 nucleotides: TGCGCCAGCAGCGCAGTGACAGGGTCCTACGAGCAGTACTTC.

The rearrangement links TRBV11-2 to TRBJ2-3; 8 nucleotides agree with TRBD2. CDR3 length: 15 residues. The J segment lost 0 bases and the V segment lost 6 bases, leaving 5 bases of the junction unmatched. Germline CDR1 reads SGHAT; CDR2 reads FQNNGV. For the CDR3, the DNA is TGTGCCAGCAGTCGCGCGGGGGGTAGCACAGATACGCAGTATTTT. Translating gives CASSRAGGSTDTQYF. The entire variable domain, with the rest obtained from reference TRBV11-2 and TRBJ2-3, is as follows: EAGVAQSPRYKIIEKRQSVAFWCNPISGHATLYWYQQILGQGPKLLIQFQNNGVVDDSQLPKDRFSAERLKGVDSTLKIQPAKLEDSAVYLCASSRAGGSTDTQYFGPGTRLTVL.

The rearrangement uses TRBV5-4 and TRBJ2-5; perhaps TRBD2 as D (7 bases). This CDR3 is 15 amino acids long. V dropped 0 bases and J dropped 5 bases, with 14 bases sitting between them. Looked up from germline, CDR1 is SGHNT and CDR2 is YYREEE (reference sequence). CDR3 nucleotides: TGTGCCAGCAGCTTGGTGGCGGGGGCGGCTGAGACCCAGTACTTC. This gives the protein CASSLVAGAAETQYF. Supplemented by reference TRBV5-4 and TRBJ2-5, the full variable domain reads ETGVTQSPTHLIKTRGQQVTLRCSSQSGHNTVSWYQQALGQGPQFIFQYYREEENGRGNFPPRFSGLQFPNYSSELNVNALELDDSALYLCASSLVAGAAETQYFGPGTRLLVL.

This chain links TRBV10-3 with TRBJ1-2; possibly TRBD1 for D (6 bases). The CDR3 spans 19 residues. CDR1 is ENHRY and CDR2 is SYGVKD in the germline V gene. V lost 0 bases and J 3 bases, leaving 23 bases between the germline ends. The CDR3 region is CAISESPGRGARGHYGYTF. The CDR3 DNA is TGTGCCATCAGTGAGTCGCCCGGGAGGGGGGCGCGCGGCCACTATGGCTACACCTTC.

The CDR3 loop reads CAWSVLRTSGGAYNEQFF. DNA for the CDR3: TGTGCCTGGAGTGTACTGCGGACTAGCGGGGGGGCCTACAATGAGCAGTTCTTC. This rearrangement joins TRBV30 to TRBJ2-1; 15 bases match TRBD2. V was pared by 0 bases and J by 2 bases, with 5 bases of the junction left unmatched. This CDR3 is 18 amino acids long. The germline V gene has CDR1 GTSNPN and CDR2 SVGIG (reference sequence).

The chain's CDR3 is CASSLELSGNTIYF. As DNA, the CDR3 is TGCGCCAGCAGCTTAGAACTCTCTGGAAACACCATATATTTT. This chain uses TRBV5-1 with TRBJ1-3; D remains ambiguous. V lost 2 bases and J lost 0, with 6 bases in between. Germline V gene sequence: CDR1 SGHRS, CDR2 YFSETQ. This CDR3 contains 14 residues.

The rearrangement joins TRBV6-5 to TRBJ1-2; D is possibly TRBD1 (5 bases). The V gene lost 7 bases and the J gene lost 8 bases, with 17 bases spanning the gap. Germline assignment: CDR1 MNHEY and CDR2 SVGAGI. CDR3 length equals 13 residues. DNA for the CDR3: TGTGCCAGCACCCAGGCGGGGGGGGAGGGCTACACCTTC. It is translated as CASTQAGGEGYTF.

The chain joins TRBV5-1 to TRBJ2-7, with TRBD1 identical over 9 bases. CDR1 is SGHRS, CDR2 YFSETQ, per germline. V trimming: 2 bases; J trimming: 4 bases; junction bases outside the gene matches: 4. This CDR3 has 14 residues. The CDR3 spells CASSLGQGQYEQYF. DNA for the CDR3: TGCGCCAGCAGCTTAGGACAGGGGCAATACGAGCAGTACTTC.

The chain links TRBV7-8 to TRBJ2-7; no firm D call. The CDR3 extends over 12 amino acids. V shed 3 bases and J shed 2 bases, with 5 bases lying between them. Germline CDR1 reads SGHVS; CDR2 reads FQNEAQ. The CDR3 spells CASSLAPYEQYF. As DNA, the CDR3 is TGTGCCAGCAGCTTGGCCCCCTACGAGCAGTACTTC.

The chain is built from TRBV4-3 and TRBJ2-3, with TRBD2 matching over 12 bases. Germline V gene lookup returns CDR1 LGHNA and CDR2 YSLEER. This CDR3 contains 18 residues. V dropped 2 bases and J dropped 2; count of bases not matched to a gene: 8. DNA for the CDR3: TGCGCCAGCAGCCAATCCAGTGGACTAGCGGGGTACACAGATACGCAGTATTTT. It encodes CASSQSSGLAGYTDTQYF.